The clone carrying this T cell receptor (beta chain) was counted only a few times. Its antigen is undetermined. Method: immunoSEQ multiplex PCR; TCRdb's copy keeps in-frame clones and lacks some. The sample lists roughly 450,000 clones, around 79% seen once, with over 10% in the top ten. These data come from a study of shared clonotypes between healthy human individuals. Germline V gene lookup returns CDR1 SNHLY and CDR2 FYNNEI. V was pared by 3 bases and J by 4 bases, with 6 bases between. The CDR3 is 12 residues long. Study findings and constraints: An effect of sequencing depth on clonotype sharing among donors was expected.

This TCR derives from a woman in her thirties or forties in good health. Some clones in this sample may be carry-over from other donors' samples. The chain uses TRBV2 and TRBJ1-1; D unresolved. Sequencing used PBMCs. This CDR3 reads CASSEAPTEAFF. CDR3 nucleotides: TGTGCCAGCAGTGAGGCCCCCACTGAAGCTTTCTTT.